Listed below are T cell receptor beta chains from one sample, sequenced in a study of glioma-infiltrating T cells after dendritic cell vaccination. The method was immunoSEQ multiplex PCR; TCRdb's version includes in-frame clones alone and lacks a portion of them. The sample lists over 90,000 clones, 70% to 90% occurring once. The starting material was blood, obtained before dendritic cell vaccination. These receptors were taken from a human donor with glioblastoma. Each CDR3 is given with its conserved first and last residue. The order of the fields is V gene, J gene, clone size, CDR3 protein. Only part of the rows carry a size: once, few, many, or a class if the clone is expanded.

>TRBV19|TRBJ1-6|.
CASSSLGQGVNNSPLHF
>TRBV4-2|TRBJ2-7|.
CASRESSGGSSYEQYF
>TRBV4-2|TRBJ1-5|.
CASSLEVVVQGDQPQHF
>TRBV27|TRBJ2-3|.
CASSFRRLAVPSTDTQYF
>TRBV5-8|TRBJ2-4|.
CASRGPSQYF
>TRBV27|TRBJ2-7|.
CASSPRRPGRGYAEQYF
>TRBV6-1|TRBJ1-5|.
CASSPRDNQPQHF
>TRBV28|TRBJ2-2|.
CASTLSGTGELFF
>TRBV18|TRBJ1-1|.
CASSNTEGSEAFF
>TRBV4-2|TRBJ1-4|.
CASSHEYRTGKKLFF
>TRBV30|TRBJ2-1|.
CAWGLAGYNEQFF
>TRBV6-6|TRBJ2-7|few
CASSLREYEQYF
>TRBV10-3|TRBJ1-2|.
CAISEGEINYGYTF
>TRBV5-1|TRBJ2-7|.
CASSLVGQPFYEQYF
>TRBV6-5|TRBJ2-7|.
CASMTGGLGSYEQYF
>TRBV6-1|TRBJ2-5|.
CASVSGGRPETQYF
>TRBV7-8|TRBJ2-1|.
CASSLGTKNEQFF
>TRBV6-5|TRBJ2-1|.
CASSYTASGRYNEQFF
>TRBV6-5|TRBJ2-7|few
CASSYGWRERTTEQYF
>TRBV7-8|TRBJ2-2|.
CASSLGHGELFF
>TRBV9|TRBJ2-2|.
CASSVAGDSYRELFF
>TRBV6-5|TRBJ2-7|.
CASSYSGTGSYEQYF
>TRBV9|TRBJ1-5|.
CASSGQGHNQPQHF
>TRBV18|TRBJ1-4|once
CASSPGGNEKLFF
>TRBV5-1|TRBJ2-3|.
CASSLSTGETDTQYF
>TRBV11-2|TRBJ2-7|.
CASSLDVAAYEQYF
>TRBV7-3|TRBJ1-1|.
CASSPGQNTEAFF
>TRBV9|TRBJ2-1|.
CASSVDRGFSYNEQFF
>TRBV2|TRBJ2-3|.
CASSDGQGALGADTQYF
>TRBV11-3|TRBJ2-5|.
CASSPQDQETQYF
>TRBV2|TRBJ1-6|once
CASSPQGAGSPLHF
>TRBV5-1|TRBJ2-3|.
CASSQLKTQGFPDTQYF
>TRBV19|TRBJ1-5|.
CASSPLPGQRANQPQHF
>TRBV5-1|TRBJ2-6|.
CASSPAGVGANVLTF
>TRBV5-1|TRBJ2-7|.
CASRYLAGDSYEQYF
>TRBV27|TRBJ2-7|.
CASSGGLAGGDEQYF
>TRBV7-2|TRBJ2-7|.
CASSGQVAGEQYF
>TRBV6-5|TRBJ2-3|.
CASRKTSGVTDTQYF
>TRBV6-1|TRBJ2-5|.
CASRYGETQYF
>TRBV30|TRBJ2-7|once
CAWMTSGADEQYF
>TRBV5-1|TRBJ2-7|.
CASSSSGTSGRYYEQYF
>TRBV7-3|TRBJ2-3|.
CASSPQGRGSTDTQYF
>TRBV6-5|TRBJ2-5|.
CASSYTLAAPQETQYF
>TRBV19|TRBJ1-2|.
CASSRRVVDGYTF
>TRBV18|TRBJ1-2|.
CASSPAGSGYTF
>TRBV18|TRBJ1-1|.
CASSPNTENTEAFF
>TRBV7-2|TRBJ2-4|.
CASSLSWAGENIQYF
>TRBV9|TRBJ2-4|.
CASSVAAKNIQYF
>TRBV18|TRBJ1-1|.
CASSLDRLTEAFF
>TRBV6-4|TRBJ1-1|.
CASSDSGTLNTEAFF
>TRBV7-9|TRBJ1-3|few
CASSSSGGDTIYF
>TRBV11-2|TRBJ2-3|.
CASSEGVLAGGLSTDTQYF